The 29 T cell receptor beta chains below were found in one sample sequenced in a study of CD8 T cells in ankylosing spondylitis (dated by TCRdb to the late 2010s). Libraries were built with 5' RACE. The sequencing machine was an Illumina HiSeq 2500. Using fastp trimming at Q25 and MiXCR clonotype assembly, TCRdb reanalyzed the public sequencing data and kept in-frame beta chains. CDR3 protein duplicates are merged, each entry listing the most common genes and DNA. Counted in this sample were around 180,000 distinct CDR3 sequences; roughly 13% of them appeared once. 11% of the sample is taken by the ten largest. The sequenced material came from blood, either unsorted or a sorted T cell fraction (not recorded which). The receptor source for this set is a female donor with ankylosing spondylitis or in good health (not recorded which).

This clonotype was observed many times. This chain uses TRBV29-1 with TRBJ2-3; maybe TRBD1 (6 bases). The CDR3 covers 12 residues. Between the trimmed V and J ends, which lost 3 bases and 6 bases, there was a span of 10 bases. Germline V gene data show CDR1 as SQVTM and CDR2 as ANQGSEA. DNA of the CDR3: TGCAGCGTTGATGGGGGCATCGATACGCAGTATTTT. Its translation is CSVDGGIDTQYF.

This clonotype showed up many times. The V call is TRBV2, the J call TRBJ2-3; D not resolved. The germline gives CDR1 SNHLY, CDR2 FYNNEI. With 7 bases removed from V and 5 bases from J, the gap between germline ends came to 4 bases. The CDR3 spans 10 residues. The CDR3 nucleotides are TGTGCCAGCAACAGAGATACGCAGTATTTT. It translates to CASNRDTQYF.

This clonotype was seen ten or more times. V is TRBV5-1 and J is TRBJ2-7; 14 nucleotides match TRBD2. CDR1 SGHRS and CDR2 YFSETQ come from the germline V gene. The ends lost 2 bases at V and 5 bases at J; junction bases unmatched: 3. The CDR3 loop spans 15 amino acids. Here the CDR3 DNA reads TGCGCCAGCAGCTTAGGGACTAGCGGGAGCCACGAGCAGTACTTC. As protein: CASSLGTSGSHEQYF.

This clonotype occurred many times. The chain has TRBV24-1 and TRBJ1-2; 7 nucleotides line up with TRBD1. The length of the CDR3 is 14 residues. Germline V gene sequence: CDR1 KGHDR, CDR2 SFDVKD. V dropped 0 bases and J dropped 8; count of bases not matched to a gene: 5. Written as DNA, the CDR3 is TGTGCCACCAGTGATTTGGAGGGGGCGGAGGGCTACACCTTC. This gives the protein CATSDLEGAEGYTF.

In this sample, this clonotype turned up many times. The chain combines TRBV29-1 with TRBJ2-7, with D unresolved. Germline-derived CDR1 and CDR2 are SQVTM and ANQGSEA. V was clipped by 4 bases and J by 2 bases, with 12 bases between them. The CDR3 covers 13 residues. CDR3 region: CSVVGSLTYEQYF. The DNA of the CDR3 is TGCAGCGTTGTGGGGTCCCTCACCTACGAGCAGTACTTC.

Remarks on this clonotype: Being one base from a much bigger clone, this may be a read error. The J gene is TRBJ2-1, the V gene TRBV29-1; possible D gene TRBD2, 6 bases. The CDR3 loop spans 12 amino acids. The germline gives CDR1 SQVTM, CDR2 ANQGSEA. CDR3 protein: CGVEGRANEQFF. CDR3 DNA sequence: TGCGGCGTGGAGGGTCGAGCGAATGAGCAGTTCTTC.

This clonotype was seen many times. CDR3 amino acids: CATSRDKSWNQFF. As DNA, the CDR3 is TGTGCCACCAGCAGAGATAAAAGCTGGAATCAGTTCTTC. This chain links TRBV15 with TRBJ2-1; D is undetermined. Germline V gene data show CDR1 as LNHNV and CDR2 as YYDKDF (reference sequence). This CDR3 comprises 13 residues. V was clipped by 0 bases and J by 13 bases, with 13 bases between them.

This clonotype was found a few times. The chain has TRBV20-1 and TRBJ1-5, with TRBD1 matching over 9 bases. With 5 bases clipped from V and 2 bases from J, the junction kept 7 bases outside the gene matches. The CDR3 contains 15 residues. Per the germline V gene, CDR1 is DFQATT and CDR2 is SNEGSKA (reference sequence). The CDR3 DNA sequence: TGCAGTGCTGGGGGGGGACAGGGCGGCAATCAGCCCCAGCATTTT. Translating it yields CSAGGGQGGNQPQHF.

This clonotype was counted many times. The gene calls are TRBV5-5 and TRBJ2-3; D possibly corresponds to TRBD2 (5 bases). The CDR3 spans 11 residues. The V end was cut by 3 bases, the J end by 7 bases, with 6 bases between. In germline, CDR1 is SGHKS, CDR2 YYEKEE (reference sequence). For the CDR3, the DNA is TGTGCCAGCAGCTCGGGATATACGCAGTATTTT. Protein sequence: CASSSGYTQYF.

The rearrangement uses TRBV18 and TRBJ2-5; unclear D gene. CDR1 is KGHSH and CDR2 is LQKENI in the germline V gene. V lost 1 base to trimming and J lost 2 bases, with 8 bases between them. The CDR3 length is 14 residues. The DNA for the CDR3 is TGTGCCAGCTCACCACAAAACAGACAAGAGACCCAGTACTTC. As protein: CASSPQNRQETQYF.

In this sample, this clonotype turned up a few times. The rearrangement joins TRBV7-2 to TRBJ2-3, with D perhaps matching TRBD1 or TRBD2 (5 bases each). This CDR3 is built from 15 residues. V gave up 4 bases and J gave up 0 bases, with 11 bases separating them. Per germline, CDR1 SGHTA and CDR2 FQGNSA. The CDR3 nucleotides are TGTGCCAGCAGCTGGGGACCGCTAAGCACAGATACGCAGTATTTT. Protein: CASSWGPLSTDTQYF.

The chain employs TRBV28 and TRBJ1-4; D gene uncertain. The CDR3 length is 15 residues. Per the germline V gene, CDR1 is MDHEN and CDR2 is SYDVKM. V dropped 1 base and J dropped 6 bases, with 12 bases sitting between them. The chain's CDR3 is CASSLFGQSDEKLFF. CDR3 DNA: TGTGCCAGCAGTTTATTCGGGCAGTCGGATGAAAAACTGTTTTTT.

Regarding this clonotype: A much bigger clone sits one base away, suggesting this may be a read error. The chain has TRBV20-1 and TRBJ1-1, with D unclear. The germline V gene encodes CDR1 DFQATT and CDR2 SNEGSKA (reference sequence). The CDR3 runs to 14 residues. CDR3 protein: CSAREIHRNTETFF. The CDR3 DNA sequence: TGCAGTGCTAGAGAAATACACCGGAACACTGAAACTTTCTTT.

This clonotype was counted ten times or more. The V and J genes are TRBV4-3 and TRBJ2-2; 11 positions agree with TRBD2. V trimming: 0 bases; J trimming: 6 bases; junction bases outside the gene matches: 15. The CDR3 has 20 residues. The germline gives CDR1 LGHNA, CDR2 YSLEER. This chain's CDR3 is CASSQDRPETSGISAGELFF. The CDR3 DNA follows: TGCGCCAGCAGCCAAGATCGTCCAGAGACTAGCGGGATTTCGGCCGGGGAGCTGTTTTTT.

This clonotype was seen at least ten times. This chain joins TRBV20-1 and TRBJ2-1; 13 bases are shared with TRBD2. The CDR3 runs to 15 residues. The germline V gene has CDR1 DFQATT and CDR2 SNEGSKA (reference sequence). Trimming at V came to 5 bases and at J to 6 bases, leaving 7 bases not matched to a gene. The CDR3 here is CSAFYGLAGVNEQFF. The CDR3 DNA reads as TGCAGTGCTTTTTACGGACTAGCGGGAGTCAATGAGCAGTTCTTC.

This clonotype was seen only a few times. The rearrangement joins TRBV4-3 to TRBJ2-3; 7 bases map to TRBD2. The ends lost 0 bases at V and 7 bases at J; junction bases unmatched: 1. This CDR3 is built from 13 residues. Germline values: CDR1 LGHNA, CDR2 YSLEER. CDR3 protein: CASSQEGGNTQYF. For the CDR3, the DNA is TGCGCCAGCAGCCAAGAGGGGGGGAATACGCAGTATTTT.

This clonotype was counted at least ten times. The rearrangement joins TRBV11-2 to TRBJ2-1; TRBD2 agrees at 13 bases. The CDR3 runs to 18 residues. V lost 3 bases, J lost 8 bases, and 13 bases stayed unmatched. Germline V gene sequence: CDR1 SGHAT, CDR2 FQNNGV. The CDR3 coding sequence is TGTGCCAGCAGCTTTGGGATTACTAGCGGGAGGGCCATGGATGAGCAGTTCTTC. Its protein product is CASSFGITSGRAMDEQFF.

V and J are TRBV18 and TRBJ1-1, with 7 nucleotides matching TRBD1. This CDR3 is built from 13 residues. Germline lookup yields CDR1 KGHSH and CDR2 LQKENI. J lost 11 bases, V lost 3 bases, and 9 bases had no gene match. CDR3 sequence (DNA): TGTGCCAGCTCACCTACAGGGGAGATTAATGCTTTCTTT. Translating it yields CASSPTGEINAFF. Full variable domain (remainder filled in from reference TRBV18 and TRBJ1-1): NAGVMQNPRHLVRRRGQEARLRCSPMKGHSHVYWYRQLPEEGLKFMVYLQKENIIDESGMPKERFSAEFPKEGPSILRIQQVVRGDSAAYFCASSPTGEINAFFGQGTRLTVV.

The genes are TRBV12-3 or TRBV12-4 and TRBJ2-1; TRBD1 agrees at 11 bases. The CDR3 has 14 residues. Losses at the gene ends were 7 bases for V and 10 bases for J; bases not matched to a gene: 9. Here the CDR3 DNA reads TGTGCCAGCAACTTGGACAGGGGGCAGGGGGAGCAGTTCTTC. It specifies CASNLDRGQGEQFF.

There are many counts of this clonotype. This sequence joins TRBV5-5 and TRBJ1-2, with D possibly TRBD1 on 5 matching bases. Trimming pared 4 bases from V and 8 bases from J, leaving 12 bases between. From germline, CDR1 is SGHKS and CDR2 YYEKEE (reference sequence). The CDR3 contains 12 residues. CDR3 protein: CASSRGRGGYTF. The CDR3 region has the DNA TGTGCCAGCAGCCGGGGGAGAGGAGGCTACACCTTC.

In DNA form, the CDR3 reads TGTGCCAGCAGCTTGCATACCGGATCGGAAAAACTGTTTTTT. Its translation: CASSLHTGSEKLFF. The chain couples TRBV5-6 to TRBJ1-4; D remains ambiguous. The germline V gene has CDR1 SGHDT and CDR2 YYEEEE. The V end lost 1 base, the J end lost 8 bases, and 12 bases lay between the germline ends. The CDR3 runs 14 residues.

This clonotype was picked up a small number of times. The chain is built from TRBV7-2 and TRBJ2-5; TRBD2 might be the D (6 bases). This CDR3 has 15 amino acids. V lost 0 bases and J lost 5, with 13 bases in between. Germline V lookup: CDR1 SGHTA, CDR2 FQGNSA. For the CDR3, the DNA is TGTGCCAGCAGCTTAGCCGGGAGTGGACGCGAGACCCAGTACTTC. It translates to CASSLAGSGRETQYF.

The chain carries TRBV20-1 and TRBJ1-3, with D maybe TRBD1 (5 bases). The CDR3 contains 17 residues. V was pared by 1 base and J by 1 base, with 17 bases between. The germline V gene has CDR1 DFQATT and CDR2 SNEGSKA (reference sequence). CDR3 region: CSARVDGDGGSGNTIYF. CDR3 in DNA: TGCAGTGCTAGAGTAGATGGGGACGGGGGGTCTGGAAACACCATATATTTT.

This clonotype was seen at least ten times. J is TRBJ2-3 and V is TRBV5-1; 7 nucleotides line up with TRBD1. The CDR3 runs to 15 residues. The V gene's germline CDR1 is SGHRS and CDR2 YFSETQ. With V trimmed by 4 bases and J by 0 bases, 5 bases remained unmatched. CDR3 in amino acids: CASSISTGSTDTQYF. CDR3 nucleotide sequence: TGCGCCAGCAGCATCTCGACAGGGAGCACAGATACGCAGTATTTT.

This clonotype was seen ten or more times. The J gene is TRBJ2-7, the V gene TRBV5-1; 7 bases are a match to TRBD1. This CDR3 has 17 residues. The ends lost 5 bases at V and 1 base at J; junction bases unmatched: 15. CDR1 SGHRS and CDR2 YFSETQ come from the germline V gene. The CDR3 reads CASRLKTSGTVSYEQYF. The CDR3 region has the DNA TGCGCCAGCAGATTGAAGACCTCCGGGACAGTTTCCTACGAGCAGTACTTC.

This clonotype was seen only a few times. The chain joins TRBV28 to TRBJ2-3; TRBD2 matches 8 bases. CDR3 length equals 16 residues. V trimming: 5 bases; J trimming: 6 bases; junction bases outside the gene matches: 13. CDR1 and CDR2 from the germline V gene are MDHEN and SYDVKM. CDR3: CASSQGLSSGSDTQYF. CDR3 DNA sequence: TGTGCCAGCAGTCAAGGGTTATCTAGCGGGTCGGATACGCAGTATTTT.

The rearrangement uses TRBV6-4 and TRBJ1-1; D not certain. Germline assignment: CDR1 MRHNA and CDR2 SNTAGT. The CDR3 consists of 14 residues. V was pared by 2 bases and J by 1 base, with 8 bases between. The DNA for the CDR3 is TGTGCCAGCAGTGACGGGGAGGGGAACACTGAAGCTTTCTTT. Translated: CASSDGEGNTEAFF.

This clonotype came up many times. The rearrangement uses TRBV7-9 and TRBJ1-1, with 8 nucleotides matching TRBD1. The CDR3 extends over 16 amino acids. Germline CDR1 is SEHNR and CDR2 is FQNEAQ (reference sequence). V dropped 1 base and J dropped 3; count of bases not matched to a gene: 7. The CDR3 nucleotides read TGTGCCAGCAGCTTAGAGGCCGGGACAGGTGACACTGAAGCTTTCTTT. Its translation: CASSLEAGTGDTEAFF.

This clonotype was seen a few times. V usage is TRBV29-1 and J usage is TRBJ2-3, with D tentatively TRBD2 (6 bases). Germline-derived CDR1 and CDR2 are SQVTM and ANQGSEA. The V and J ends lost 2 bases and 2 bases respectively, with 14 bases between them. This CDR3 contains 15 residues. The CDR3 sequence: CSVERSSATTDTQYF. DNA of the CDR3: TGCAGCGTTGAAAGATCTAGCGCGACCACAGATACGCAGTATTTT.